This T cell receptor beta chain was found in a study of identical twins. This clonotype was seen repeatedly, ten times or more. Trimming cost V 0 bases and J 5 bases, with 16 bases left between them. This CDR3 has 15 residues. In germline, CDR1 is DFQATT, CDR2 SNEGSKA (reference sequence). MiXCR, applied by TCRdb to the 5' RACE reads, yields one record per CDR3 protein. The table has hundreds of thousands of distinct CDR3 sequences, approximately 9% seen once. The material sequenced was memory (CD45RO+) T cells sorted from blood. The rearrangement joins TRBV20-1 to TRBJ2-5; D is perhaps TRBD1 or TRBD2 (7 bases each). This TCR came from a woman aged 18-29 years in good health. CDR3 region: CSARDGEGALETQYF. The CDR3 DNA is TGCAGTGCTAGAGATGGGGAGGGGGCGCTGGAGACCCAGTACTTC.